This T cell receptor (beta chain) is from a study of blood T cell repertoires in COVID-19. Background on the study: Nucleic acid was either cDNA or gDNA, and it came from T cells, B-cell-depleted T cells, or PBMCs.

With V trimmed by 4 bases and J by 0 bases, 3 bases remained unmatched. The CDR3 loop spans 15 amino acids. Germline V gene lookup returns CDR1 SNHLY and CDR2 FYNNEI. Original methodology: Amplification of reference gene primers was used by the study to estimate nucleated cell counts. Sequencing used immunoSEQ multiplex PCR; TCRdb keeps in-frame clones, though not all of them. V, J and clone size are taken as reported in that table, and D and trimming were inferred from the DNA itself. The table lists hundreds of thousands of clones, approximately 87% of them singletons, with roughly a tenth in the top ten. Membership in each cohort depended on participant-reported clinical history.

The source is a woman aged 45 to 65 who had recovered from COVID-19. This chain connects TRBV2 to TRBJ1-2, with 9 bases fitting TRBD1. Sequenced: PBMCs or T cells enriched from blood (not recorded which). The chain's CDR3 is CASSGDRDSNYGYTF. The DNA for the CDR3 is TGTGCCAGCAGTGGGGACAGGGACTCTAACTATGGCTACACCTTC.